The 22 T cell receptor beta chains reported below all come from one sample, sequenced in a study of cytomegalovirus exposure and HLA in healthy donors. Primers for the PCR totalled 60 Vbeta and 13 Jbeta. Method: immunoSEQ multiplex PCR; TCRdb's copy keeps in-frame clones and lacks some. Found here are 160,000 or so clones, around four fifths of them singletons; the top ten hold over 1%. What was sequenced was PBMCs. Every receptor here comes from a woman aged 45-65 years in good health and CMV-seronegative.

The gene calls are TRBV11-2 and TRBJ2-2, with D hard to call. The DNA end is more similar to TRBJ1-3, so the J call may be wrong. The CDR3 is 17 amino acids. Per germline, CDR1 SGHAT and CDR2 FQNNGV. CDR3 loop: CASSRDPMGSTVNTIYF. The CDR3 DNA sequence: TGTGCCAGCAGCCGCGACCCGATGGGGAGTACTGTAAACACCATATATTTT.

V gene TRBV5-5 combines with J gene TRBJ2-7; D uncertain. From germline, CDR1 is SGHKS and CDR2 YYEKEE (reference sequence). This CDR3 is 13 amino acids long. Trimming removed 1 base at V and 4 bases at J, with 9 bases between. The CDR3 sequence is CASSLRLRYEQYF. The CDR3 nucleotides are TGTGCCAGCAGCTTGCGGTTACGGTACGAGCAGTACTTC.

V usage is TRBV7-6 and J usage is TRBJ2-1; D is perhaps TRBD1 (6 bases). V lost 5 bases to trimming and J lost 0 bases, with 14 bases between them. The CDR3 has 16 residues. Germline CDR1 SGHVS, CDR2 FNYEAQ. The CDR3 DNA follows: TGTGCCAGCAGCCTTGGGGGACATACCTCCTACAATGAGCAGTTCTTC. Translation: CASSLGGHTSYNEQFF.

The CDR3 bases are TGTGCCAGCAGCTACCTAATAGGGGGAGAGGGTGAGCAGTTCTTC. This gives the protein CASSYLIGGEGEQFF. This chain joins TRBV7-3 and TRBJ2-1; possibly TRBD1 for D (6 bases). Germline V lookup: CDR1 SGHTA, CDR2 FQGTGA. CDR3 length: 15 residues. Trimming took off 4 bases at V and 9 bases at J, with 19 bases between the two ends.

This clone was seen a single time. The CDR3 DNA reads as TGTGCCAGCAGTGTGGTAGGGGTAGGGGAAAAACTGTTTTTT. Residues: CASSVVGVGEKLFF. The chain uses TRBV27 and TRBJ1-4; perhaps TRBD1 as D (5 bases). CDR1 is MNHEY, CDR2 SMNVEV, per germline (reference sequence). CDR3 length: 14 amino acids. Between the trimmed V and J ends, which lost 5 bases and 8 bases, there was a span of 15 bases. Complete variable domain (other parts from reference TRBV27 and TRBJ1-4): EAQVTQNPRYLITVTGKKLTVTCSQNMNHEYMSWYRQDPGLGLRQIYYSMNVEVTDKGDVPEGYKVSRKEKRNFPLILESPSPNQTSLYFCASSVVGVGEKLFFGSGTQLSVL.

V and J are TRBV7-6 and TRBJ2-3; TRBD1 might be the D (5 bases). From germline, CDR1 is SGHVS and CDR2 FNYEAQ. The CDR3 contains 15 residues. V gave up 0 bases and J gave up 2 bases, with 9 bases separating them. CDR3 coding DNA: TGTGCCAGCAGCTTAGCAGGGGCCTCCACAGATACGCAGTATTTT. It translates to CASSLAGASTDTQYF. Full variable domain (outside the CDR3, taken from reference TRBV7-6 and TRBJ2-3): GAGVSQSPRYKVTKRGQDVALRCDPISGHVSLYWYRQALGQGPEFLTYFNYEAQQDKSGLPNDRFSAERPEGSISTLTIQRTEQRDSAMYRCASSLAGASTDTQYFGPGTRLTVL.

This chain joins TRBV27 and TRBJ1-1, with 9 bases identical to TRBD1. Germline lookup yields CDR1 MNHEY and CDR2 SMNVEV (reference sequence). The CDR3 spans 14 residues. The V segment lost 3 bases and the J segment 4 bases; nucleotides outside the gene matches: 3. The CDR3: CASSFGQGFTEAFF. CDR3 DNA sequence: TGTGCCAGCAGTTTCGGACAGGGGTTCACTGAAGCTTTCTTT.

V usage is TRBV29-1 and J usage is TRBJ1-1; no firm D call. This CDR3 has 12 amino acids. CDR1 and CDR2 (germline): SQVTM, ANQGSEA. V was cut by 7 bases and J by 1 base, with 10 bases left in between. The CDR3 here is CSATTPNTEAFF. The CDR3 nucleotides are TGCAGCGCTACGACACCGAACACTGAAGCTTTCTTT.

The rearrangement links TRBV5-1 to TRBJ1-1, with a possible D match to TRBD1 (5 bases). CDR3 length: 13 residues. Germline V gene data show CDR1 as SGHRS and CDR2 as YFSETQ. The V end lost 4 bases, the J end lost 2 bases, and 9 bases lay between the germline ends. The CDR3 spells CASSRDSNTEAFF. CDR3 in DNA: TGCGCCAGCAGCCGCGACAGTAACACTGAAGCTTTCTTT.

The chain is built from TRBV19 and TRBJ1-1, with D possibly being TRBD1 (5 bases). The CDR3 totals 13 residues. In germline, CDR1 is LNHDA, CDR2 SQIVND (reference sequence). V was shortened by 7 bases and J by 10 bases, with 19 bases between the two germline ends. CDR3 sequence (DNA): TGTGCCAGTACCGCAAGGCAGGGCGGGGGAGCTTTCTTT. This encodes CASTARQGGGAFF.

The chain carries TRBV7-9 and TRBJ1-3; D possibly corresponds to TRBD1 (5 bases). V lost 0 bases, J lost 3 bases, and 15 bases lay in between. Germline V lookup: CDR1 SEHNR, CDR2 FQNEAQ (reference sequence). This CDR3 comprises 17 residues. CDR3 protein: CASSLALGREGGNTIYF. CDR3 bases: TGTGCCAGCAGCTTAGCCCTGGGCAGGGAAGGTGGAAACACCATATATTTT. Full variable domain (missing parts from reference TRBV7-9 and TRBJ1-3): DTGVSQNPRHKITKRGQNVTFRCDPISEHNRLYWYRQTLGQGPEFLTYFQNEAQLEKSRLLSDRFSAERPKGSFSTLEIQRTEQGDSAMYLCASSLALGREGGNTIYFGEGSWLTVV.

The chain has TRBV2 and TRBJ2-1; TRBD1 might be the D (5 bases). The V and J ends lost 7 bases and 2 bases respectively, with 9 bases between them. CDR1 and CDR2 (germline): SNHLY, FYNNEI. The CDR3 contains 13 residues. The CDR3 sequence is CASMGQAYNEQFF. Written as DNA, the CDR3 is TGTGCCAGCATGGGGCAGGCCTACAATGAGCAGTTCTTC.

The gene calls are TRBV4-2 and TRBJ2-3, with D tentatively TRBD2 (5 bases). There are 16 residues in the CDR3. CDR1 and CDR2 (germline): LGHNA, YNFKEQ. Trimming left V 4 bases short and J 0 bases short, with 14 bases between. The chain's CDR3 is CASSRGQRASTDTQYF. The CDR3 DNA follows: TGTGCCAGCAGCCGAGGTCAGAGGGCGAGCACAGATACGCAGTATTTT.

The gene calls are TRBV5-4 and TRBJ2-7; D call uncertain. There are 13 residues in the CDR3. CDR1 is SGHNT and CDR2 is YYREEE in the germline V gene (reference sequence). Trimming took off 2 bases at V and 7 bases at J, with 13 bases between the two ends. CDR3: CASSLDQTREQYF. The CDR3 DNA sequence: TGTGCCAGCAGCTTAGACCAGACGAGGGAGCAGTACTTC.

V and J are TRBV11-2 and TRBJ2-5; 8 bases agree with TRBD2. Near its end, the DNA agrees better with TRBJ2-7, so the J call may be wrong. The CDR3 loop spans 17 amino acids. CDR1 is SGHAT, CDR2 FQNNGV, per germline. CDR3 in amino acids: CASSLGRGRAGAYEQYF. CDR3 bases: TGTGCCAGCAGCTTAGGTCGTGGGAGAGCGGGGGCCTACGAGCAGTACTTC.

The V and J genes are TRBV7-2 and TRBJ1-1; possible D gene TRBD1, 5 bases. The CDR3 totals 14 residues. Trimming pared 6 bases from V and 0 bases from J, leaving 11 bases between. The germline V gene has CDR1 SGHTA and CDR2 FQGNSA. The CDR3 is CASRGGFVNTEAFF. CDR3 DNA: TGTGCCAGCAGGGGGGGGTTCGTGAACACTGAAGCTTTCTTT.

Only one count was recorded for this clone. The chain employs TRBV9 and TRBJ2-1; tentative D call: TRBD1 (6 bases). V lost 3 bases and J 9 bases, leaving 13 bases between the germline ends. The CDR3 runs to 13 residues. CDR1 is SGDLS and CDR2 is YYNGEE in the germline V gene. The CDR3 region is CASSAPGAGEQFF. CDR3 nucleotides: TGTGCCAGCAGCGCCCCAGGGGCTGGTGAGCAGTTCTTC. Looking up the rest from reference TRBV9 and TRBJ2-1 gives the full variable domain: DSGVTQTPKHLITATGQRVTLRCSPRSGDLSVYWYQQSLDQGLQFLIQYYNGEERAKGNILERFSAQQFPDLHSELNLSSLELGDSALYFCASSAPGAGEQFFGPGTRLTVL.

J is TRBJ2-1 and V is TRBV10-1, with 8 bases matching TRBD2. Germline CDR1 and CDR2: WNHNN and SYGVQD (reference sequence). V lost 10 bases to trimming and J lost 9 bases; unmatched junction nucleotides: 11. The CDR3 sequence is 13 residues long. CDR3 sequence reads: CATRGGLGSEQFF. CDR3 coding DNA: TGCGCCACACGCGGGGGGCTCGGTAGTGAGCAGTTCTTC.

The chain carries TRBV5-1 and TRBJ2-3, with 8 bases identical to TRBD2. J gave up 3 bases and V 4 bases, and 16 bases lay outside the gene matches. The CDR3 covers 18 residues. Germline values: CDR1 SGHRS, CDR2 YFSETQ. This CDR3 reads CASSRGGTGRGTTDTQYF. The CDR3 nucleotides read TGCGCCAGCAGCCGGGGGGGCACAGGGAGGGGGACTACAGATACGCAGTATTTT.

This clone was counted a single time. The V gene is TRBV28, the J gene TRBJ2-7; TRBD2 is a possible D gene (5 bases). The V end lost 5 bases, the J end lost 2 bases, and 13 bases lay between the germline ends. This CDR3 region has 14 residues. The V gene's germline CDR1 is MDHEN and CDR2 SYDVKM. The CDR3 loop is CASSPLGITYEQYF. The CDR3 DNA sequence: TGTGCCAGCAGTCCCCTCGGGATTACCTACGAGCAGTACTTC.

This clone was seen just once. V usage is TRBV7-2 and J usage is TRBJ2-7, with a possible D match to TRBD1 (6 bases). The CDR3 length is 15 residues. Germline V gene lookup returns CDR1 SGHTA and CDR2 FQGNSA. Trimming stripped 4 bases from V and 7 bases from J, with 20 bases between. The CDR3 sequence is CASSSDGTYKVEQYF. CDR3 nucleotide sequence: TGTGCCAGCAGCTCGGACGGGACATACAAGGTGGAGCAGTACTTC.

As for this clone: The junction shows a germline mismatch at one end, possibly a read error. The chain couples TRBV7-9 to TRBJ1-2, with unresolved D. The CDR3 is 12 residues long. The germline V gene has CDR1 SEHNR and CDR2 FQNEAQ (reference sequence). DNA of the CDR3: TGTTCCAGCAGCTTCGAGGGTTATGGCTACACCTTC. It encodes CSSSFEGYGYTF.